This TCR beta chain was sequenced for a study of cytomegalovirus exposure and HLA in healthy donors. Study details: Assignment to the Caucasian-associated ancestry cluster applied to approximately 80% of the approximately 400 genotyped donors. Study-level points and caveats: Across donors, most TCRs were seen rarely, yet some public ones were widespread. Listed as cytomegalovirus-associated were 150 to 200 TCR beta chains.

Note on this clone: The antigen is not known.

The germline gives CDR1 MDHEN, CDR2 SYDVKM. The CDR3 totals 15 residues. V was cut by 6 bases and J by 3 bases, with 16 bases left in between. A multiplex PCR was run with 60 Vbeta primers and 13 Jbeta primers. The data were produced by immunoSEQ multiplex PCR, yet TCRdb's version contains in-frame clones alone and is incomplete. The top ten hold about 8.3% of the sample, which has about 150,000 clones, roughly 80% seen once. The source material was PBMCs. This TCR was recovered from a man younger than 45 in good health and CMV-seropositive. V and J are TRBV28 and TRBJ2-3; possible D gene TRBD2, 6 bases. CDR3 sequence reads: CASSSWAGPTDTQYF. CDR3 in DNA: TGTGCCAGCAGCTCATGGGCGGGACCTACAGATACGCAGTATTTT.